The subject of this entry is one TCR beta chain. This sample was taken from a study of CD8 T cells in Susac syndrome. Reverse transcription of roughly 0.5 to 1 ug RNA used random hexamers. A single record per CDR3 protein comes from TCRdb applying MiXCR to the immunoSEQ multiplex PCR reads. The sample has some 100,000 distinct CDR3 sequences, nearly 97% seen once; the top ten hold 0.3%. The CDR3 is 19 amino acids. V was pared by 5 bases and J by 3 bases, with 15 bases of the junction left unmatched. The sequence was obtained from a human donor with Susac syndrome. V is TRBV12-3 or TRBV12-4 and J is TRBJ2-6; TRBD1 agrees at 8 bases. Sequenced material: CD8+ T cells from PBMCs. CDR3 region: CASSPRGQDSSFGANVLTF. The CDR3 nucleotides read TGTGCCAGCAGTCCCCGGGGACAGGACAGCAGCTTTGGGGCCAACGTCCTGACTTTC.